Below, 10 T cell receptor beta chains from the same sample are listed, as sequenced in a study of blood T cell repertoires in COVID-19. Repertoires were generated with immunoSEQ multiplex PCR, while TCRdb's copy carries only in-frame clones and drops some. The sample yields about 220,000 clones, about four fifths seen once. The sample taken for sequencing was peripheral blood. Every receptor here comes from a woman aged 80 or over with acute or convalescent COVID-19.

The rearrangement links TRBV7-9 to TRBJ2-2; tentative D call: TRBD2 (5 bases). Germline values: CDR1 SEHNR, CDR2 FQNEAQ (reference sequence). V lost 7 bases and J 1 base, leaving 13 bases between the germline ends. The CDR3 consists of 15 residues. CDR3 DNA sequence: TGTGCCAGCAATAATATCCGGGGGAACACCGGGGAGCTGTTTTTT. Its translation: CASNNIRGNTGELFF.

V usage is TRBV5-4 and J usage is TRBJ2-1, with TRBD2 as a possible D gene (6 bases). Between the trimmed V and J ends, which lost 3 bases and 7 bases, there was a span of 17 bases. The CDR3 has 15 residues. Germline CDR1 and CDR2: SGHNT and YYREEE (reference sequence). CDR3 sequence: CASSSPGLIVNEQFF. The DNA for the CDR3 is TGTGCCAGCAGCTCTCCGGGACTTATAGTTAATGAGCAGTTCTTC. The whole variable domain, filled in from reference TRBV5-4 and TRBJ2-1, reads ETGVTQSPTHLIKTRGQQVTLRCSSQSGHNTVSWYQQALGQGPQFIFQYYREEENGRGNFPPRFSGLQFPNYSSELNVNALELDDSALYLCASSSPGLIVNEQFFGPGTRLTVL.

This sequence joins TRBV7-8 and TRBJ2-3, with 8 bases fitting TRBD2. J lost 3 bases, V lost 5 bases, and 7 bases had no gene match. Per germline, CDR1 SGHVS and CDR2 FQNEAQ. The CDR3 is made up of 15 amino acids. The CDR3 protein is CASSPGGAETDTQYF. The CDR3 coding sequence is TGTGCCAGCAGCCCCGGGGGGGCCGAGACAGATACGCAGTATTTT.

The chain combines TRBV3-1 (or the pseudogene TRBV3-2) with TRBJ1-2, with D unresolved. Germline V gene data show CDR1 as LGHDT and CDR2 as YNNKEL (reference sequence). CDR3 length: 12 residues. Trimming took off 4 bases at V and 1 base at J, with 4 bases between the two ends. The CDR3 sequence is CASSPSNYGYTF. Written as DNA, the CDR3 is TGTGCCAGCAGCCCCAGTAACTATGGCTACACCTTC.

The gene calls are TRBV28 and TRBJ1-2, with D perhaps matching TRBD1 (5 bases). V lost 6 bases to trimming and J lost 3 bases, with 8 bases between them. The CDR3 extends over 12 amino acids. Per germline, CDR1 MDHEN and CDR2 SYDVKM. Here the CDR3 DNA reads TGTGCCAGCAGCGTACAGGACTATGGCTACACCTTC. It yields the protein CASSVQDYGYTF.

This chain connects TRBV15 to TRBJ2-3; D remains ambiguous. Germline V lookup: CDR1 LNHNV, CDR2 YYDKDF (reference sequence). CDR3 length: 14 amino acids. Trimming cost V 2 bases and J 1 base, with 7 bases left between them. For the CDR3, the DNA is TGTGCCACCAGCAGACGGTCCCGCACAGATACGCAGTATTTT. It translates to CATSRRSRTDTQYF.

This rearrangement joins TRBV7-2 to TRBJ1-5; D is possibly TRBD1 (5 bases). CDR3 length: 16 residues. Per germline, CDR1 SGHTA and CDR2 FQGNSA. Trimming left V 1 base short and J 0 bases short, with 10 bases between. DNA for the CDR3: TGTGCCAGCAGCTTAGGGACACCTACTAGCAATCAGCCCCAGCATTTT. Its protein product is CASSLGTPTSNQPQHF.

The rearrangement links TRBV9 to TRBJ1-4; D possibly corresponds to TRBD1 (6 bases). Germline V CDR1 and CDR2: SGDLS, YYNGEE. Trimming removed 4 bases at V and 0 bases at J, with 19 bases between. This CDR3 is built from 18 residues. This chain's CDR3 is CASSPRIQGWATNEKLFF. CDR3 in DNA: TGTGCCAGCAGCCCCCGAATCCAGGGGTGGGCAACTAATGAAAAACTGTTTTTT.

The chain recombines TRBV6-4 with TRBJ1-1; a possible D gene is TRBD1 (6 bases). The CDR3 totals 14 residues. Trimming removed 3 bases from V and 3 bases from J, with 11 bases in between. In germline, CDR1 is MRHNA, CDR2 SNTAGT. The CDR3 loop is CASSESRGDTEAFF. The DNA of the CDR3 is TGTGCCAGCAGTGAGTCCAGGGGTGACACTGAAGCTTTCTTT.

The chain has TRBV27 and TRBJ1-1; D is unclear. The CDR3 extends over 12 amino acids. Germline-derived CDR1 and CDR2 are MNHEY and SMNVEV (reference sequence). Trimming stripped 4 bases from V and 1 base from J, with 4 bases between. CDR3 sequence (DNA): TGTGCCAGCAGTTCGAGGAACACTGAAGCTTTCTTT. Amino acid sequence: CASSSRNTEAFF.